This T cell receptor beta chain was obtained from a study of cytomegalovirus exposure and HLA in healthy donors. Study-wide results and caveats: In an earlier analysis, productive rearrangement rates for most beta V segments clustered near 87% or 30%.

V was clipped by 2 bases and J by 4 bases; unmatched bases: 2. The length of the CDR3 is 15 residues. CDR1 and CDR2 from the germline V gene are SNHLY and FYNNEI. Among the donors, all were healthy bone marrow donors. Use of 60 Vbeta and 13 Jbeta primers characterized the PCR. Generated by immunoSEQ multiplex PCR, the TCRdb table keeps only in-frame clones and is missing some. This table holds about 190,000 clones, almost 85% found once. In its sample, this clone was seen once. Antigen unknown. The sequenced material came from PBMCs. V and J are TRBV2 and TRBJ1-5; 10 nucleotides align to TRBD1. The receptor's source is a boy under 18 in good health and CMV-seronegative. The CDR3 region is CASSETGQGNQPQHF. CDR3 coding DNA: TGTGCCAGCAGTGAAACGGGACAGGGGAATCAGCCCCAGCATTTT.